This T cell receptor (beta chain) was obtained from a study of T cells in Graves' hyperthyroidism and ophthalmopathy (dated by TCRdb to the late 2010s). Concerning the study at large: Peripheral blood samples were taken at the time of initial diagnosis, prior to any treatment. A discovery cohort of about a hundred patients, roughly 45 with Graves' ophthalmopathy and 55 to 60 with stable Graves' hyperthyroidism, was used to find distinguishing TCR V-J signatures. Whether ophthalmopathy could be predicted prospectively was tested in an independent validation cohort made up of approximately 19 hyperthyroidism patients plus 17 patients who later progressed to ophthalmopathy. For training and testing, the 100 or so patients in the discovery cohort were randomly divided in a 7:3 ratio. In addition, the study compared T-cell repertoires in thyroid tissue and in blood from roughly 6 Graves' hyperthyroidism patients. After sampling, hyperthyroidism patients received methimazole starting at 30 mg daily, and ophthalmopathy patients received high-dose intravenous methylprednisolone. The paper reports TCR Vbeta CDR3 sequencing of more than 120 peripheral blood samples: 40 to 45 ophthalmopathy, under 85 hyperthyroidism and around 17 progressor patients. What the research found in general, with its limitations: Most expanded thyroid clonotypes (frequency above 0.001) were also detected in blood, a finding suggesting that blood repertoires may reflect thyroid immune responses. During validation, the model predicted progression to ophthalmopathy a median of approximately 6.5 months ahead of onset, with roughly 65% sensitivity and roughly 72% specificity. No statistical method was used to set the sample size in advance, and investigators knew the group allocation. A 13 V-J signature model separated ophthalmopathy from stable hyperthyroidism, with about 88% sensitivity and roughly 82% specificity in cross-validation and 80%/75% in testing.

Measured from the cysteine to the phenylalanine, the CDR3 is 14 residues long. Just the 42-base CDR3 DNA is kept, in frame starting at base 1. V loses 0 bases of germline sequence and J loses 3 bases, and the interval between the two ends is 11 bases. In the germline V gene (reference sequence), CDR1 corresponds to DFQATT and CDR2 to SNEGSKA. The TCR beta CDR3 regions were amplified from RNA transcripts. For the first round of RT-PCR on the TCR CDR3, the HTBI primer set was used together with the Qiagen OneStep RT-PCR kit. Libraries were constructed in a second round of multiplex PCR, after which size selection and purification were performed. Paired-end sequencing of the libraries was performed with 100 bp reads on an Illumina HiSeq2000. The original pipeline was this. SOAPnuke was used to process the raw data, removing reads that contained adapters or uncalled bases, had a mean Phred below 15, or lacked an exact match to the constant primer or identifier. COPE v1.2.5 was used to merge high-quality paired reads, and clonotypes were defined as unique nucleotide sequences. MiTCR v1.1 was used to align clonotypes to the IMGT TRBV, TRBD and TRBJ reference segments. The analysis included only V-J combinations with a frequency above 0.0001, which together covered around 99% of the repertoires. A TCS score was defined as the ratio of F50 (clonal expansion) to E x V (chaos), with BLOSUM62-based TCRdist applied between CDR3 peptides within each V-J. Welch's t-statistics and random forest reduced around 510 V-J features to roughly 13, which were used in a naive Bayes classifier (R e1071). The public reads were reanalyzed by TCRdb: fastp trimming at Q25, MiXCR alignment, in-frame beta chains only. Entries are consolidated by CDR3 protein sequence, retaining the most common genes and DNA. The authors' filters were not applied to this entry. For this sample the table gives under 350,000 distinct CDR3 sequences, of which around a sixth were detected only once. 49% of the sample is held by the ten biggest clonotypes.

Graves' hyperthyroidism was defined as stable when no progression to ophthalmopathy occurred over 18 months of follow-up. The hyperthyroidism patients were between 18 and 65 years old and newly diagnosed, with a disease duration of less than 2 months. Patients with uncontrolled infections, other autoimmune diseases, pregnancy or lactation were excluded. Diagnoses were established on the basis of clinical symptoms, serum thyroxine and TRAb, thyroid ultrasound, and orbital computed tomography. PBMCs were separated from roughly 10 ml of fresh peripheral blood using Ficoll-Paque density gradient centrifugation. Trizol reagent was used to extract total RNA, and RNA quality was then checked on an Agilent 2100 Bioanalyzer. This clonotype has a count of ten or more. Its antigen specificity is not known. The sample holds no much larger clone one base away, and base qualities are not on file.

Source material: blood. This receptor was identified in a woman aged 45-65 years with Graves' hyperthyroidism. The V and J segments used are TRBV20-1 and TRBJ2-5, and TRBD1 may be the D gene, going by 6 matching bases. The CDR3 protein sequence reads: CSARDFNREETQYF. The DNA reads TGCAGTGCTAGAGATTTTAACAGGGAAGAGACCCAGTACTTC.